This T cell receptor (beta chain) is from a study of cytomegalovirus exposure and HLA in healthy donors. On the study more broadly: Out of 300 to 500 genotyped donors, about 80% belonged to the Caucasian-associated ancestry cluster. The study's findings and limits: In vitro confirmation showed a few CMV-associated chains to be CMV antigen specific.

In the case of this clone: Its antigen remains unknown.

PCR amplification relied on 60 Vbeta primers (plus 13 Jbeta primers). Sequencing used immunoSEQ multiplex PCR; TCRdb keeps in-frame clones, though not all of them. Among about 140,000 clones listed, under 70% were seen once. CDR1 is ENHRY, CDR2 SYGVKD, per germline. This CDR3 is 12 amino acids long. The V and J ends lost 8 bases and 6 bases respectively, with 8 bases between them. Sequencing used PBMCs. The rearrangement links TRBV10-3 to TRBJ1-6, with a possible D match to TRBD1 (5 bases). This TCR came from a woman in her sixties or seventies in good health and CMV-seronegative. The CDR3 reads CAIGAVNSPLHF. Here the CDR3 DNA reads TGTGCCATCGGGGCAGTTAATTCACCCCTCCACTTT.